A selection of T cell receptor beta chains follows, all from one sample in a study of control samples from healthy donors and cancer patients. Generated by immunoSEQ multiplex PCR, the TCRdb table keeps only in-frame clones and is missing some. The data contain under 70,000 clones, about nine tenths of them singletons. Sequenced: PBMCs. Source of these receptors: a woman in her forties or fifties with colorectal cancer. The CDR3 runs from the conserved cysteine through the conserved F or W. D genes are given only for firm matches. Clone size is given for some rows only: seen once, a few or many times, or a class if the clone is expanded.

-,once,TRBJ1-1,TRBV19,CASSIERGTEAFF,TGTGCCAGTAGTATCGAAAGGGGCACTGAAGCTTTCTTT
-,-,TRBJ2-2,TRBV6-5,CASVGVTGELFF,TGTGCCAGCGTGGGGGTCACCGGGGAGCTGTTTTTT
TRBD1,-,TRBJ1-2,TRBV6-1,CASSETPGQNRYGYTF,TGTGCCAGCAGTGAAACCCCGGGACAGAACCGCTATGGCTACACCTTC
-,-,TRBJ2-7,TRBV3-1/TRBV3-2,CASSPLGQPSYEQYF,TGTGCCAGCAGCCCGCTAGGACAGCCGAGCTACGAGCAGTACTTC
-,-,TRBJ1-4,TRBV29-1,CSVEAGGRGRDEKLFF,TGCAGCGTTGAAGCTGGAGGCAGGGGTCGGGATGAAAAACTGTTTTTT
-,-,TRBJ2-2,TRBV6-1,CASSEVEGRGTGELFF,TGTGCCAGCAGTGAAGTAGAAGGTCGGGGCACCGGGGAGCTGTTTTTT
TRBD1,-,TRBJ1-2,TRBV7-3,CASSRTGDYGYTF,TGTGCCAGCAGCCGTACAGGGGACTATGGCTACACCTTC
TRBD1,-,TRBJ1-1,TRBV19,CASSRLGDRGTEAFF,TGTGCCAGTAGTAGGCTAGGAGACAGGGGCACTGAAGCTTTCTTT
-,once,TRBJ1-2,TRBV5-1,CASSFGSDPGYTF,TGCGCCAGCAGCTTCGGGTCAGACCCTGGCTACACCTTC
-,-,TRBJ2-3,TRBV29-1,CSVGQTSTDTQYF,TGCAGCGTTGGACAGACTAGCACAGATACGCAGTATTTT
-,-,TRBJ2-4,TRBV7-9,CASSLSGGRLAKNIQYF,TGTGCCAGCAGCTTGTCCGGGGGCAGGTTAGCCAAAAACATTCAGTACTTC
TRBD2,-,TRBJ2-1,TRBV28,CASSSPGAGLAGRMFF,TGTGCCAGCAGCTCCCCAGGAGCCGGACTAGCGGGTCGGATGTTCTTC
-,-,TRBJ1-5,TRBV27,CASSPLRQWQDQPQHF,TGTGCCAGCAGTCCGCTCCGACAGTGGCAGGATCAGCCCCAGCATTTT
TRBD2,-,TRBJ2-5,TRBV20-1,CSASRLAGSQYF,TGCAGTGCTAGTAGGCTAGCGGGTTCCCAGTACTTC
TRBD1,-,TRBJ1-1,TRBV5-4,CASVPQGGTWVF,TGTGCCAGCGTACCTCAGGGGGGGACCTGGGTCTTT
-,once,TRBJ2-3,TRBV3-1/TRBV3-2,CASSQGEFGTQYF,TGTGCCAGCAGCCAAGGGGAGTTTGGTACGCAGTATTTT
-,-,TRBJ1-2,TRBV5-1,CASSREQGPSNYGYTF,TGCGCCAGCAGCCGAGAACAGGGCCCGTCTAACTATGGCTACACCTTC
-,few,TRBJ2-5,TRBV18,CASSPEKETQYF,TGTGCCAGCTCCCCGGAGAAAGAGACCCAGTACTTC
-,-,TRBJ1-1,TRBV3-1/TRBV3-2,CASSPRGLLEAFF,TGTGCCAGCAGCCCAAGGGGCTTACTTGAAGCTTTCTTT
-,-,TRBJ2-7,TRBV5-6,CASSVTGTSGQYF,TGTGCCAGCAGCGTAACAGGGACCTCGGGGCAGTACTTC
TRBD1,-,TRBJ2-7,TRBV27,CASSLTGVNEQYF,TGTGCCAGCAGTCTGACAGGGGTTAACGAGCAGTACTTC
-,once,TRBJ2-3,TRBV30,CAWSVRARDTQYF,TGTGCCTGGAGTGTAAGGGCGCGAGATACGCAGTATTTT
-,-,TRBJ1-5,TRBV11-3,CASRQVKRSGGVCNQPQHF,TGTGCCAGCAGGCAAGTCAAACGCTCGGGGGGAGTATGCAATCAGCCCCAGCATTTT
-,-,TRBJ2-5,TRBV5-1,CASSSYQETQYF,TGCGCCAGCAGCTCGTACCAAGAGACCCAGTACTTC
-,-,TRBJ1-5,TRBV3-1/TRBV3-2,CASSQDGVGGQPQHF,TGTGCCAGCAGCCAAGATGGTGTCGGGGGCCAGCCCCAGCATTTT
-,-,TRBJ1-5,TRBV10-3,CAISESVNQPQHF,TGTGCCATCAGTGAGTCTGTCAATCAGCCCCAGCATTTT
-,-,TRBJ1-3,TRBV28,CASTRDSGNTIYF,TGTGCCAGCACAAGGGACTCTGGAAACACCATATATTTT
-,-,TRBJ1-1,TRBV27,CASSLQGGGLQAFF,TGTGCCAGCAGTTTACAGGGCGGCGGCCTACAAGCTTTCTTT
TRBD2,-,TRBJ2-1,TRBV11-2,CASSPGTSGSEYNEQFF,TGTGCCAGCAGCCCAGGGACTAGCGGGTCGGAATACAATGAGCAGTTCTTC
TRBD2,-,TRBJ2-3,TRBV29-1,CSESSGGKDTQYF,TGCAGCGAGAGTAGCGGGGGGAAGGATACGCAGTATTTT
-,once,TRBJ2-1,TRBV3-1/TRBV3-2,CASSQTDEQFF,TGTGCCAGCAGCCAGACCGATGAGCAGTTCTTC
-,-,TRBJ2-7,TRBV5-4,CASSLVPIGEQYF,TGTGCCAGCAGCTTGGTACCGATTGGCGAGCAGTACTTC
TRBD2,-,TRBJ2-3,TRBV10-3,CAISESRGNKDTQYF,TGTGCCATCAGTGAGTCGCGGGGGAACAAGGATACGCAGTATTTT
TRBD1,-,TRBJ1-5,TRBV30,CAWSVSGTGVNQPQHF,TGTGCCTGGAGTGTATCCGGGACAGGGGTTAATCAGCCCCAGCATTTT
-,-,TRBJ1-3,TRBV11-1,CASSSTDFSGNTIYF,TGTGCCAGCAGCTCAACCGACTTCTCTGGAAACACCATATATTTT
-,-,TRBJ1-3,TRBV30,CAWRGPRTVSGNTIYF,TGTGCCTGGAGGGGCCCGAGGACAGTCTCTGGAAACACCATATATTTT